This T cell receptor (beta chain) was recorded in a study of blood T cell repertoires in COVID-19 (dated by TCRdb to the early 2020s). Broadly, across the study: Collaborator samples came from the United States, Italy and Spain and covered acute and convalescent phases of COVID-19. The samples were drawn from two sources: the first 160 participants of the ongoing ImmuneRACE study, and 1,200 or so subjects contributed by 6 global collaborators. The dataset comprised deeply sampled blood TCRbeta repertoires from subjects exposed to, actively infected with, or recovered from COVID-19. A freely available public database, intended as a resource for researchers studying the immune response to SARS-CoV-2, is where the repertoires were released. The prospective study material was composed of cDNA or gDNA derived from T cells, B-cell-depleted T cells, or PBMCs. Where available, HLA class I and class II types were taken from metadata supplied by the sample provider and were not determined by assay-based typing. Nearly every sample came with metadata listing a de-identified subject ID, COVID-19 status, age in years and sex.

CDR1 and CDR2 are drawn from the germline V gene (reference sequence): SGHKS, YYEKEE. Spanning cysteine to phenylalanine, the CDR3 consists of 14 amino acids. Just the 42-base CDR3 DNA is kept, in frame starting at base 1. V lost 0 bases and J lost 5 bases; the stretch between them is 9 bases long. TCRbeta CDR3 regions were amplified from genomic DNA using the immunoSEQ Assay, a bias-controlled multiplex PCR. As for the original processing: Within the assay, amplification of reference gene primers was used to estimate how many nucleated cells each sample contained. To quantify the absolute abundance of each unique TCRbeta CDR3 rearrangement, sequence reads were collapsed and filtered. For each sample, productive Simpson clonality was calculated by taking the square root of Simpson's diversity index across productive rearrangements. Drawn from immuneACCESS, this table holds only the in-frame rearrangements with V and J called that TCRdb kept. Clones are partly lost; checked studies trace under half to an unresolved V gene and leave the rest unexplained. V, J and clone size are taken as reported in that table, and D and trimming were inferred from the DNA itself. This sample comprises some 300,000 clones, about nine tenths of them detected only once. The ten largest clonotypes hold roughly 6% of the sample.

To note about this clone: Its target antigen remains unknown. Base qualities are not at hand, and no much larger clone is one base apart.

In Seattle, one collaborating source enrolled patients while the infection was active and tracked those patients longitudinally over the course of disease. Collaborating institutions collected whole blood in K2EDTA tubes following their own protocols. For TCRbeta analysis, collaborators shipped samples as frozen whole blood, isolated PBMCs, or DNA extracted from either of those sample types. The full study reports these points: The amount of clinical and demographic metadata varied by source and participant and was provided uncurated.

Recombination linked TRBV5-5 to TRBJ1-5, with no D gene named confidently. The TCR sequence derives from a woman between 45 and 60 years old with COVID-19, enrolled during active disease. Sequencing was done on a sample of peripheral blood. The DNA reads TGTGCCAGCAGCTTGGACCAGCGGTATCAGCCCCAGCATTTT. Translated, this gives CASSLDQRYQPQHF. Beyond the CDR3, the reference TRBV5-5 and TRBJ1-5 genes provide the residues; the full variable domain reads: DAGVTQSPTHLIKTRGQQVTLRCSPISGHKSVSWYQQVLGQGPQFIFQYYEKEERGRGNFPDRFSARQFPNYSSELNVNALLLGDSALYLCASSLDQRYQPQHFGDGTRLSIL.